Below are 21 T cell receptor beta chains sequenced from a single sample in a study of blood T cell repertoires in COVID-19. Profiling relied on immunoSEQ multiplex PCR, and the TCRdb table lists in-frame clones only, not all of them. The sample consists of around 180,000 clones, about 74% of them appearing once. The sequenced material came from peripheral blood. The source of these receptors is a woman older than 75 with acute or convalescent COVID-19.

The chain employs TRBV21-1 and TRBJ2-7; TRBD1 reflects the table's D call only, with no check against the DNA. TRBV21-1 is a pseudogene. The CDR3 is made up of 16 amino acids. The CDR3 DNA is TGTGCCAGCAGCAAAGCGCTTGGCAGGGAAGCCTACGAGCAGTACTTC. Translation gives CASSKALGREAYEQYF.

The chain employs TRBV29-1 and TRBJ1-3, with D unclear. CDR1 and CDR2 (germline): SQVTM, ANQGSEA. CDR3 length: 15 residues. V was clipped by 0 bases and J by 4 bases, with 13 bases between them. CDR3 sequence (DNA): TGCAGCGTTGAAGATCTTGCCAGTGGCGGAAACACCATATATTTT. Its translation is CSVEDLASGGNTIYF. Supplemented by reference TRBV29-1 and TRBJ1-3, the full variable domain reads SAVISQKPSRDICQRGTSLTIQCQVDSQVTMMFWYRQQPGQSLTLIATANQGSEATYESGFVIDKFPISRPNLTFSTLTVSNMSPEDSSIYLCSVEDLASGGNTIYFGEGSWLTVV.

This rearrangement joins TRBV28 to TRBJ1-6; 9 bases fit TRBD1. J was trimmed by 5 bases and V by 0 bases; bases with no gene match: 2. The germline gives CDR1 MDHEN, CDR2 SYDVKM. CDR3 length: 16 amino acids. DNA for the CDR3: TGTGCCAGCAGTTTATGGGGACAGGGCAATAATTCACCCCTCCACTTT. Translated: CASSLWGQGNNSPLHF. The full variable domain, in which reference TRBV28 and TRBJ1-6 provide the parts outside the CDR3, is DVKVTQSSRYLVKRTGEKVFLECVQDMDHENMFWYRQDPGLGLRLIYFSYDVKMKEKGDIPEGYSVSREKKERFSLILESASTNQTSMYLCASSLWGQGNNSPLHFGNGTRLTVT.

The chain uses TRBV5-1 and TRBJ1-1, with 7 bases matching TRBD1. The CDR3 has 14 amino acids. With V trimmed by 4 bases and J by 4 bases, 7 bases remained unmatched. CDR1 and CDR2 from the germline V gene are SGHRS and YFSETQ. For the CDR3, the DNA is TGCGCCAGCAGCATCGACAGGGTCGGCACTGAAGCTTTCTTT. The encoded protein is CASSIDRVGTEAFF. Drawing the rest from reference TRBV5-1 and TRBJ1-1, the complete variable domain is KAGVTQTPRYLIKTRGQQVTLSCSPISGHRSVSWYQQTPGQGLQFLFEYFSETQRNKGNFPGRFSGRQFSNSRSEMNVSTLELGDSALYLCASSIDRVGTEAFFGQGTRLTVV.

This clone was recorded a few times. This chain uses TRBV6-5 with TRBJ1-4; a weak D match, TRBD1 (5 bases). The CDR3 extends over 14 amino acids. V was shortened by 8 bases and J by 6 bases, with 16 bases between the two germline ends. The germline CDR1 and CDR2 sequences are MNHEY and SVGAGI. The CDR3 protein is CASQTAGTDEKLFF. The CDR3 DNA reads TGTGCCAGCCAAACGGCGGGGACGGATGAAAAACTGTTTTTT.

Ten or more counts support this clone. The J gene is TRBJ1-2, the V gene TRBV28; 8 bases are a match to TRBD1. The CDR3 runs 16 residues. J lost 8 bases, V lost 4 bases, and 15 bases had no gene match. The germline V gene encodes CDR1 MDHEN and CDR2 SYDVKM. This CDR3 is CASSSPSYDRGPGYTF. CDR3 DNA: TGTGCCAGCAGTTCCCCCTCCTACGACAGGGGCCCAGGCTACACCTTC.

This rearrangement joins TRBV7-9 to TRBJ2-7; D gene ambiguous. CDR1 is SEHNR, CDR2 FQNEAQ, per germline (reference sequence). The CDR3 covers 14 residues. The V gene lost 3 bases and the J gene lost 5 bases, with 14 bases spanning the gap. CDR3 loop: CASSLGNAPHEQYF. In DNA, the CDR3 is TGTGCCAGCAGCTTGGGCAATGCCCCCCACGAGCAGTACTTC.

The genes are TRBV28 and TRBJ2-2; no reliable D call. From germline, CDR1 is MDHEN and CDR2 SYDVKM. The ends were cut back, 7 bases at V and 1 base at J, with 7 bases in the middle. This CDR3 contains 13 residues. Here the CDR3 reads CASNNENTGELFF. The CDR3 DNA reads TGTGCCAGCAACAACGAGAACACCGGGGAGCTGTTTTTT.

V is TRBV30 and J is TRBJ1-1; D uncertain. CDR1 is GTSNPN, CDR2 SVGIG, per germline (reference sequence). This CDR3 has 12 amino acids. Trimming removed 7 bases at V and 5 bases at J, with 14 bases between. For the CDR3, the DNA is TGTGCCTCGCGGAGGGCGCGGACTGAAGCTTTCTTT. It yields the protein CASRRARTEAFF.

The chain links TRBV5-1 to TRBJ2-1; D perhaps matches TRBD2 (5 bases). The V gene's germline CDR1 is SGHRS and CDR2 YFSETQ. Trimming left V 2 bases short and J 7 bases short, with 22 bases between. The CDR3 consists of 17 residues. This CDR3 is CASSFQLSGLYPNEQFF. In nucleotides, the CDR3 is TGCGCCAGCAGCTTCCAACTGAGCGGTCTTTACCCGAATGAGCAGTTCTTC.

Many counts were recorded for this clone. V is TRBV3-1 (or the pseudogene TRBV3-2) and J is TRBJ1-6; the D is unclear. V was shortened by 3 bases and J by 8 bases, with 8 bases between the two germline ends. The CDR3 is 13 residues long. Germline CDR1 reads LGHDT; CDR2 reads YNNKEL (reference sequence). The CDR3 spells CASSQAEDSPLHF. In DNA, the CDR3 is TGTGCCAGCAGCCAGGCCGAGGATTCACCCCTCCACTTT.

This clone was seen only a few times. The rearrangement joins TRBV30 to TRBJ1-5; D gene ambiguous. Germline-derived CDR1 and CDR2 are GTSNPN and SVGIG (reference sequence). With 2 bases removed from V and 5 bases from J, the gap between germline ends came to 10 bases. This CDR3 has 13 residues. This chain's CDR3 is CAWSRQEDQPQHF. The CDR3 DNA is TGTGCCTGGAGTAGGCAGGAAGATCAGCCCCAGCATTTT.

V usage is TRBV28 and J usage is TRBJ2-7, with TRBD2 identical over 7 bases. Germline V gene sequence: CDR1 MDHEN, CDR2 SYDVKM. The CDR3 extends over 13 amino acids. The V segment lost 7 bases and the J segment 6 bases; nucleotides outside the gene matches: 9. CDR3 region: CASIRPGGSEQYF. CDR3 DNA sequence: TGTGCCAGCATCCGCCCCGGGGGGTCCGAGCAGTACTTC.

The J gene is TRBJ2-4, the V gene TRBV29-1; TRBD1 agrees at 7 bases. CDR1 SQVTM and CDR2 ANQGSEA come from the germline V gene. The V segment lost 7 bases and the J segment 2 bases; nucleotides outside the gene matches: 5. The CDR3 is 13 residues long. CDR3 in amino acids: CSALDRSKNIQYF. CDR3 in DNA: TGCAGCGCCCTGGACAGGTCCAAAAACATTCAGTACTTC.

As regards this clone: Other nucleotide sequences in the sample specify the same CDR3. Here the CDR3 reads CASSLDTSNSPLHF. Written as DNA, the CDR3 is TGCGCCAGCAGCTTGGACACCAGTAATTCACCCCTCCACTTT. This sequence joins TRBV5-1 and TRBJ1-6; D ambiguous. Germline CDR1 SGHRS, CDR2 YFSETQ. This CDR3 has 14 amino acids. The V end was cut by 0 bases, the J end by 6 bases, with 7 bases between.

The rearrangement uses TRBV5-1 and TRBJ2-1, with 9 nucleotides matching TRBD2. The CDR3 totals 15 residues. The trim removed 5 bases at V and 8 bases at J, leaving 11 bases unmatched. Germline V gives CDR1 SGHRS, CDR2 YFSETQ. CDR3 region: CASSLREGALDEQFF. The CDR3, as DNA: TGCGCCAGCAGTTTGCGGGAGGGTGCATTGGATGAGCAGTTCTTC.

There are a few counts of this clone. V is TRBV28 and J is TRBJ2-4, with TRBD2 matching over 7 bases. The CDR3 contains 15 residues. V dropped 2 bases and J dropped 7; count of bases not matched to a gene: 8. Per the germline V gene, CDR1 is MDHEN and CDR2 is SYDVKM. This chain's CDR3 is CASSLGASGGNIQYF. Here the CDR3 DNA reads TGTGCCAGCAGTTTAGGGGCTAGCGGAGGGAACATTCAGTACTTC.

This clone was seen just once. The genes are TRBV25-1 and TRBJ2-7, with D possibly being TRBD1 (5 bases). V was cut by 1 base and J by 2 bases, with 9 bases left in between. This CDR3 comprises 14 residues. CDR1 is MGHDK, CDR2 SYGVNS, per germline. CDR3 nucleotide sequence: TGTGCCAGCAGTGAATCGGACAACACCTACGAGCAGTACTTC. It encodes CASSESDNTYEQYF.

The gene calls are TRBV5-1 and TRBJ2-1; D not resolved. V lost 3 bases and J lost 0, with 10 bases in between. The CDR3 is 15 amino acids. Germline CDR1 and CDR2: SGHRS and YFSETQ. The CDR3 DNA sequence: TGCGCCAGCAGCTGGCCCCGGAGCTCCTACAATGAGCAGTTCTTC. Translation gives CASSWPRSSYNEQFF.

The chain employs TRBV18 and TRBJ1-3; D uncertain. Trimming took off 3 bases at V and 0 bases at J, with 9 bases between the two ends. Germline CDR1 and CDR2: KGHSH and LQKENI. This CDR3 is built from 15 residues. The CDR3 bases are TGTGCCAGCTCACCCGAAGAGTACTCTGGAAACACCATATATTTT. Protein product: CASSPEEYSGNTIYF.

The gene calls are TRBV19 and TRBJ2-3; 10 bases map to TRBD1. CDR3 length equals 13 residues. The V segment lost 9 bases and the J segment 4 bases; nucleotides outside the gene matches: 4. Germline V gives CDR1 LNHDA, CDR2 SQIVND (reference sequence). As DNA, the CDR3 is TGTGCCAGCAGGACAGGGGGAGCAGATACGCAGTATTTT. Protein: CASRTGGADTQYF.